The 30 T cell receptor beta chains given below trace back to one sample, sequenced in a study of T cell responses to AZD1222 COVID-19 vaccine. Measured with immunoSEQ multiplex PCR; TCRdb has only the in-frame clones, and not every one. The repertoire consists of 100,000 to 110,000 clones, with 80% to 90% occurring once and the leading ten covering 4% to 5%. Sequences were derived from peripheral blood, sampled on day 0 of MenACWY control vaccination. All receptors come from an adult in good health.

The V gene is TRBV4-1, the J gene TRBJ1-5; 8 bases line up with TRBD1. J was trimmed by 1 base and V by 1 base; bases with no gene match: 6. Germline V gene data show CDR1 as MGHRA and CDR2 as YSYEKL. The CDR3 is made up of 17 amino acids. The CDR3 nucleotides are TGCGCCAGCAGCCAAGTTCGGACAGGGAGAAGCAATCAGCCCCAGCATTTT. It is translated as CASSQVRTGRSNQPQHF.

CDR3 in amino acids: CASSPGPTGELFF. Written as DNA, the CDR3 is TGTGCCAGCAGCCCCGGGCCCACCGGGGAGCTGTTTTTT. The chain uses TRBV11-3 and TRBJ2-2; the D is unclear. The V end was cut by 5 bases, the J end by 4 bases, with 8 bases between. CDR1 SGHNT and CDR2 YENEEA come from the germline V gene. The CDR3 is 13 amino acids.

This chain joins TRBV2 and TRBJ2-5; 10 bases match TRBD2. Trimming at V came to 7 bases and at J to 1 base, leaving 3 bases not matched to a gene. The CDR3 extends over 14 amino acids. Germline V gene lookup returns CDR1 SNHLY and CDR2 FYNNEI. CDR3 sequence (DNA): TGTGCCAGCACCCCTAGCGGGGGCCAAGAGACCCAGTACTTC. This gives the protein CASTPSGGQETQYF.

This chain joins TRBV27 and TRBJ1-6; 9 bases agree with TRBD1. This CDR3 has 18 amino acids. The V segment lost 4 bases and the J segment 0 bases; nucleotides outside the gene matches: 7. Germline CDR1 reads MNHEY; CDR2 reads SMNVEV (reference sequence). CDR3 amino acids: CASSSGTGRNSYNSPLHF. The CDR3 DNA reads TGTGCCAGCAGTTCCGGGACAGGGAGGAACTCCTATAATTCACCCCTCCACTTT.

The chain joins TRBV5-1 to TRBJ2-3; 7 nucleotides match TRBD1. CDR3 length: 14 amino acids. The germline gives CDR1 SGHRS, CDR2 YFSETQ. V lost 4 bases to trimming and J lost 4 bases; unmatched junction nucleotides: 6. The chain's CDR3 is CASSGGQVPDTQYF. The DNA for the CDR3 is TGCGCCAGCAGCGGCGGACAGGTCCCAGATACGCAGTATTTT.

V and J are TRBV3-1 (or the pseudogene TRBV3-2) and TRBJ2-1, with TRBD2 identical over 13 bases. The CDR3 totals 18 residues. Germline trimming cut 0 bases from V and 7 bases from J; bases unmatched to any gene: 9. CDR1 LGHDT and CDR2 YNNKEL come from the germline V gene (reference sequence). CDR3 bases: TGTGCCAGCAGCCAAGAGGGATCCCCGGGACTAGCGGGGAATGAGCAGTTCTTC. It is translated as CASSQEGSPGLAGNEQFF.

J is TRBJ1-2 and V is TRBV19; D is unclear. CDR3 length equals 11 residues. With 5 bases removed from V and 7 bases from J, the gap between germline ends came to 8 bases. Germline CDR1 and CDR2: LNHDA and SQIVND (reference sequence). CDR3 sequence reads: CASSGKFGYTF. The CDR3 region has the DNA TGTGCCAGTAGTGGGAAGTTTGGCTACACCTTC.

This clone was seen only once. The rearrangement joins TRBV6-5 to TRBJ1-1; 10 bases match TRBD1. The germline V gene encodes CDR1 MNHEY and CDR2 SVGAGI. CDR3 length: 14 amino acids. Germline trimming cut 0 bases from V and 7 bases from J; bases unmatched to any gene: 2. DNA of the CDR3: TGTGCCAGCAGTTACTCCCGGACAGGGGGTGAAGCTTTCTTT. As protein: CASSYSRTGGEAFF.

Notes on this clone: This CDR3 is also generated by other DNA sequences in the sample. The CDR3 loop is CASREGGPYEQYF. The CDR3 DNA follows: TGTGCCAGCAGGGAAGGGGGCCCTTACGAGCAGTACTTC. The chain employs TRBV28 and TRBJ2-7, with 7 bases identical to TRBD1. There are 13 residues in the CDR3. Per germline, CDR1 MDHEN and CDR2 SYDVKM. The V segment lost 6 bases and the J segment 4 bases; nucleotides outside the gene matches: 6.

J is TRBJ2-2 and V is TRBV7-8, with D possibly matching TRBD2 (6 bases). Germline values: CDR1 SGHVS, CDR2 FQNEAQ. Trimming left V 1 base short and J 7 bases short, with 19 bases between. CDR3 length: 17 amino acids. The CDR3 here is CASSLGDSRLGGGELFF. The CDR3, as DNA: TGTGCCAGCAGCTTAGGGGACTCAAGATTGGGAGGCGGGGAGCTGTTTTTT.

The chain recombines TRBV27 with TRBJ2-7, with a possible D match to TRBD1 (5 bases). The CDR3 has 14 amino acids. Trimming removed 6 bases at V and 1 base at J, with 13 bases between. Germline CDR1 and CDR2: MNHEY and SMNVEV (reference sequence). This chain's CDR3 is CASRDIQLSYEQYF. The CDR3 bases are TGTGCCAGCAGGGACATTCAGCTGTCCTACGAGCAGTACTTC.

The chain joins TRBV11-3 to TRBJ2-5; the D gene could be TRBD1 or TRBD2 (5 bases each). V was cut by 3 bases and J by 3 bases, with 8 bases left in between. The CDR3 has 13 residues. CDR1 SGHNT and CDR2 YENEEA come from the germline V gene. CDR3 sequence: CASSFQGEETQYF. CDR3 nucleotide sequence: TGTGCCAGCAGCTTCCAGGGAGAAGAGACCCAGTACTTC.

The rearrangement uses TRBV9 and TRBJ2-1, with TRBD1 matching 10 bases. J lost 7 bases, V lost 9 bases, and 10 bases had no gene match. From germline, CDR1 is SGDLS and CDR2 YYNGEE. The CDR3 spans 14 residues. CDR3 sequence reads: CAIDRGRWNNEQFF. The CDR3 nucleotides read TGTGCCATCGACAGGGGGCGTTGGAATAATGAGCAGTTCTTC.

The V gene is TRBV19, the J gene TRBJ2-7, with D perhaps TRBD1 (5 bases). The CDR3 runs to 14 residues. Germline values: CDR1 LNHDA, CDR2 SQIVND (reference sequence). Trimming stripped 0 bases from V and 2 bases from J, with 8 bases between. The CDR3 nucleotides are TGTGCCAGTAGTATAGATTGGGGCCCCTACGAGCAGTACTTC. This sequence encodes CASSIDWGPYEQYF.

The gene calls are TRBV28 and TRBJ1-3; D is ambiguous. Germline V gene lookup returns CDR1 MDHEN and CDR2 SYDVKM. V lost 6 bases and J lost 8, with 8 bases in between. CDR3 length: 11 residues. The CDR3 nucleotides read TGTGCCAGCAGCCCTCGGGACACCATATATTTT. This gives the protein CASSPRDTIYF.

This clone was seen only a few times. The V call is TRBV27, the J call TRBJ1-1; D gene uncertain. Germline CDR1 is MNHEY and CDR2 is SMNVEV (reference sequence). Trimming shortened V by 2 bases and J by 0 bases, and 16 bases separated the two germline ends. The length of the CDR3 is 17 residues. CDR3 nucleotides: TGTGCCAGCAGTTTAAAGGGAGGAGGGCTAATGAACACTGAAGCTTTCTTT. Encoded protein: CASSLKGGGLMNTEAFF.

The gene calls are TRBV7-8 and TRBJ2-1; 12 positions agree with TRBD2. Germline V gives CDR1 SGHVS, CDR2 FQNEAQ. The CDR3 runs 14 residues. V lost 6 bases and J lost 7; bases outside the gene matches: 4. This CDR3 is CASSASGGANEQFF. CDR3 bases: TGTGCCAGCAGTGCTAGCGGGGGGGCTAATGAGCAGTTCTTC.

In DNA form, the CDR3 reads TGTGCCAGTAGTCCTAGAGACAGTACGAACACTGAAGCTTTCTTT. Encoded protein: CASSPRDSTNTEAFF. The chain joins TRBV19 to TRBJ1-1, with D perhaps TRBD1 (5 bases). Germline loops: CDR1 LNHDA, CDR2 SQIVND (reference sequence). V lost 5 bases, J lost 1 base, and 14 bases lay in between. The CDR3 is 15 residues long.

The chain joins TRBV7-9 to TRBJ2-5; 12 nucleotides agree with TRBD1. J was trimmed by 4 bases and V by 1 base; bases with no gene match: 7. The CDR3 consists of 17 residues. CDR1 is SEHNR, CDR2 FQNEAQ, per germline (reference sequence). The CDR3, as DNA: TGTGCCAGCAGCTTAGGAACCGGGACAGGGGGCTTAGAGACCCAGTACTTC. It encodes CASSLGTGTGGLETQYF.

This sequence joins TRBV5-1 and TRBJ1-1, with unresolved D. This CDR3 region has 13 residues. Germline V lookup: CDR1 SGHRS, CDR2 YFSETQ. V shed 3 bases and J shed 7 bases, with 13 bases lying between them. This CDR3 reads CASSSDNGREAFF. The CDR3 DNA sequence: TGCGCCAGCAGCTCCGACAACGGACGTGAAGCTTTCTTT.

V is TRBV19 and J is TRBJ1-2; perhaps TRBD1 as D (5 bases). This CDR3 is built from 13 residues. V dropped 7 bases and J dropped 5 bases, with 14 bases sitting between them. CDR1 and CDR2 (germline): LNHDA, SQIVND (reference sequence). The CDR3 reads CASNSWGIYGYTF. The CDR3 coding sequence is TGTGCCAGTAACTCCTGGGGCATTTATGGCTACACCTTC.

The rearrangement links TRBV9 to TRBJ1-2, with TRBD1 matching 8 bases. Germline V gene sequence: CDR1 SGDLS, CDR2 YYNGEE. The CDR3 loop spans 13 amino acids. J was trimmed by 8 bases and V by 4 bases; bases with no gene match: 7. The CDR3 loop is CASSRDRSRGYTF. CDR3 coding DNA: TGTGCCAGCAGCCGGGACAGGAGCAGAGGCTACACCTTC.

The V and J genes are TRBV24-1 and TRBJ1-2, with TRBD1 matching 11 bases. This CDR3 contains 14 residues. With 4 bases clipped from V and 8 bases from J, the junction kept 5 bases outside the gene matches. Germline CDR1 and CDR2: KGHDR and SFDVKD. This CDR3 reads CATSDPGQGDGYTF. CDR3 bases: TGTGCCACCAGTGACCCGGGACAGGGGGACGGCTACACCTTC.

The V gene is TRBV4-3, the J gene TRBJ1-5, with TRBD1 matching 7 bases. The CDR3 totals 15 residues. Germline trimming cut 1 base from V and 6 bases from J; bases unmatched to any gene: 6. The germline V gene encodes CDR1 LGHNA and CDR2 YSLEER. CDR3 loop: CASSQVTGVGQPQHF. The CDR3 bases are TGCGCCAGCAGCCAAGTTACAGGGGTGGGTCAGCCCCAGCATTTT.

The V and J genes are TRBV4-1 and TRBJ2-2; no clear D gene. Trimming stripped 1 base from V and 2 bases from J, with 11 bases between. The CDR3 sequence is 16 residues long. Germline V gives CDR1 MGHRA, CDR2 YSYEKL. Here the CDR3 DNA reads TGCGCCAGCAGCCAAGCCCCGACCACCAACACCGGGGAGCTGTTTTTT. Encoded protein: CASSQAPTTNTGELFF.

The rearrangement joins TRBV4-3 to TRBJ1-6, with TRBD1 matching 10 bases. In germline, CDR1 is LGHNA, CDR2 YSLEER. There are 16 residues in the CDR3. J lost 7 bases, V lost 3 bases, and 6 bases had no gene match. As DNA, the CDR3 is TGCGCCAGCAGCCAGGGACAGGGGCGAGGGAATTCACCCCTCCACTTT. Its protein is CASSQGQGRGNSPLHF.

In this sample, this clone turned up once. The chain is built from TRBV10-3 and TRBJ2-7, with D perhaps TRBD1 (5 bases). Trimming pared 5 bases from V and 9 bases from J, leaving 26 bases between. The length of the CDR3 is 16 residues. The germline gives CDR1 ENHRY, CDR2 SYGVKD. CDR3 region: CAISSTNDSPSSGQYF. The CDR3 nucleotides are TGTGCCATCAGTAGCACTAACGACAGCCCCTCCTCGGGGCAGTACTTC.

This rearrangement joins TRBV5-5 to TRBJ1-1; D may be TRBD1 (5 bases). Between the trimmed V and J ends, which lost 0 bases and 5 bases, there was a span of 8 bases. The CDR3 runs 13 residues. CDR1 SGHKS and CDR2 YYEKEE come from the germline V gene (reference sequence). Here the CDR3 DNA reads TGTGCCAGCAGCTTGGGTACAGGTACTGAAGCTTTCTTT. Translation: CASSLGTGTEAFF.

The table lists this clone with a count of one. This sequence joins TRBV15 and TRBJ2-3; TRBD2 agrees at 12 bases. In germline, CDR1 is LNHNV, CDR2 YYDKDF (reference sequence). Losses at the gene ends were 5 bases for V and 0 bases for J; bases not matched to a gene: 3. The CDR3 sequence is 16 residues long. Here the CDR3 DNA reads TGTGCCACCAGCCCAGGGACTAGCGGGAGCACAGATACGCAGTATTTT. Encoded protein: CATSPGTSGSTDTQYF.

The chain uses TRBV7-2 and TRBJ2-1; D may match TRBD1 or TRBD2 (5 bases each). This CDR3 spans 12 amino acids. Trimming pared 4 bases from V and 10 bases from J, leaving 11 bases between. Germline V CDR1 and CDR2: SGHTA, FQGNSA. Here the CDR3 reads CASSWGGPEQFF. The DNA for the CDR3 is TGTGCCAGCAGCTGGGGCGGGCCAGAGCAGTTCTTC.